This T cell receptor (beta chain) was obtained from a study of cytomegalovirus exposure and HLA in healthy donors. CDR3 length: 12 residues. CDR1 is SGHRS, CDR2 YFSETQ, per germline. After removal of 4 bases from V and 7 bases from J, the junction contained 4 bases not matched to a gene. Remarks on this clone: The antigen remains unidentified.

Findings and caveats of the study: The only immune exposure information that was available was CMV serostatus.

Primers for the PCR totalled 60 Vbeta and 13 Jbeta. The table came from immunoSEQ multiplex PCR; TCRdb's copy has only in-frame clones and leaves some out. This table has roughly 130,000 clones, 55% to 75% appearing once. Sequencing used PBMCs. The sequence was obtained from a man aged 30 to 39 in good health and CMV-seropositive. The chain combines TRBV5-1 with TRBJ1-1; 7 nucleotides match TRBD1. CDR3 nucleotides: TGCGCCAGCAGCGTACAGGGGAATGAAGCTTTCTTT. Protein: CASSVQGNEAFF.